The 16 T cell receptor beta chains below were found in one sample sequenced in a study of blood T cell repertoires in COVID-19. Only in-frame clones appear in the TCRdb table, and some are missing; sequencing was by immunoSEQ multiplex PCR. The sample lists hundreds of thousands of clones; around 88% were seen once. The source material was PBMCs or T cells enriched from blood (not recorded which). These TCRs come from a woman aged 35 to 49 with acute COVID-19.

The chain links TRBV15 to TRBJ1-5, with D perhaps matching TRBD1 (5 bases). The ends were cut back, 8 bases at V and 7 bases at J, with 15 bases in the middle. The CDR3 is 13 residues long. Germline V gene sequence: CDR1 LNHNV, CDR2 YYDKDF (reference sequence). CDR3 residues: CATVPGSGQPQHF. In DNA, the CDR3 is TGTGCCACCGTCCCAGGGAGCGGGCAGCCCCAGCATTTT.

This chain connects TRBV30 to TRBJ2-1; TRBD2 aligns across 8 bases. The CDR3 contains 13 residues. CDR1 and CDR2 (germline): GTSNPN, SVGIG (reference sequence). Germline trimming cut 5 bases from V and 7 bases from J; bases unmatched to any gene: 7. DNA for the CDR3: TGTGCCTGGGTAAGCGGGAGAGGAAATGAGCAGTTCTTC. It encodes CAWVSGRGNEQFF.

CDR3 sequence: CASSLGSGSYEQYF. DNA for the CDR3: TGTGCCAGCAGCTTAGGATCAGGCTCCTACGAGCAGTACTTC. The chain couples TRBV11-3 to TRBJ2-7; D unresolved. Trimming cost V 1 base and J 0 bases, with 7 bases left between them. Germline CDR1 and CDR2: SGHNT and YENEEA. This CDR3 contains 14 residues.

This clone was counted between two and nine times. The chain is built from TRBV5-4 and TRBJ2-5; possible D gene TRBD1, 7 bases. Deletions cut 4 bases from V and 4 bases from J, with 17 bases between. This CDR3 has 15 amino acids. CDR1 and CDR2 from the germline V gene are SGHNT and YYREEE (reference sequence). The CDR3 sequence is CASSQEGAVGETQYF. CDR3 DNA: TGTGCCAGCAGCCAGGAGGGGGCCGTGGGAGAGACCCAGTACTTC.

CDR3 amino acids: CASSLGQGAFSYGYTF. CDR3 DNA sequence: TGCGCCAGCAGCCTGGGACAGGGGGCGTTTAGCTATGGCTACACCTTC. The rearrangement joins TRBV4-1 to TRBJ1-2; 12 nucleotides line up with TRBD1. The CDR3 runs 16 residues. Trimming cost V 4 bases and J 4 bases; bases outside gene matches: 7. Germline V lookup: CDR1 MGHRA, CDR2 YSYEKL.

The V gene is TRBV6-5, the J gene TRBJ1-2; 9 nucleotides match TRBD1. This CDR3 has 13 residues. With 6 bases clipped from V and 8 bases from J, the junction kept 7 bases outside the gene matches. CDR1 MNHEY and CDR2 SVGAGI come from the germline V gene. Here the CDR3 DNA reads TGTGCCAGCAGCGAGACAGGGGGGAACGGCTACACCTTC. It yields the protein CASSETGGNGYTF.

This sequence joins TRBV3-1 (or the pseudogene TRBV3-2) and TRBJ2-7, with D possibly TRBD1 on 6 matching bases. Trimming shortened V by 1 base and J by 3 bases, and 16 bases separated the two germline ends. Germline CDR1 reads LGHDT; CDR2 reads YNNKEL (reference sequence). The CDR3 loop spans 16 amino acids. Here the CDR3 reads CASSQGPRDIIYEQYF. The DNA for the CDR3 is TGTGCCAGCAGCCAAGGACCCCGGGACATTATCTACGAGCAGTACTTC.

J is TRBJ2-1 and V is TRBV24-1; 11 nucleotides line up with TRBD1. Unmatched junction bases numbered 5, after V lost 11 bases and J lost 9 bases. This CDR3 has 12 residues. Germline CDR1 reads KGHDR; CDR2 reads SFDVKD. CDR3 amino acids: CAIGQGASEQFF. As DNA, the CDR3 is TGTGCCATTGGACAGGGGGCTAGTGAGCAGTTCTTC.

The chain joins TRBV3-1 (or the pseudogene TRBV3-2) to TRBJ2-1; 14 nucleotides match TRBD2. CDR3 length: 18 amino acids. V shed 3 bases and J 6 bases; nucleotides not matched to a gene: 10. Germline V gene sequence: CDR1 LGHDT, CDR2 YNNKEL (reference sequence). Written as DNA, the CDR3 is TGTGCCAGCAGCCACACCGGGACTAGCGGGGGTCAGGCCAATGAGCAGTTCTTC. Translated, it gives CASSHTGTSGGQANEQFF.

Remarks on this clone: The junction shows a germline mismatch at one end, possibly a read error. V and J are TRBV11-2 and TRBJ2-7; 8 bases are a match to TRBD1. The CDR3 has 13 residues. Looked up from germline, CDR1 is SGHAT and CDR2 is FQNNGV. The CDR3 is CASSLEIGTGFNF. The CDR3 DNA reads TGTGCCAGCAGCTTAGAAATCGGGACAGGCTTTAACTTC.

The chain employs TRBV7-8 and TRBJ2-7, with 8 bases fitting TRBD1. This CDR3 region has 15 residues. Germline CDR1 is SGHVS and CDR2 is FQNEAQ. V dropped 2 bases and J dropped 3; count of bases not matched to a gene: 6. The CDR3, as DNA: TGTGCCAGCAGCTTACTTGGGACAGGAAGCTACGAGCAGTACTTC. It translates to CASSLLGTGSYEQYF.

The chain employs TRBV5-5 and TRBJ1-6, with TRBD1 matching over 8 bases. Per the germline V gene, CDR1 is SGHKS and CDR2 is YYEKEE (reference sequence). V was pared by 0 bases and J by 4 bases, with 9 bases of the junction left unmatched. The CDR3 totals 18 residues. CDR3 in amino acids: CASSLAAGGDWYNSPLHF. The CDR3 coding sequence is TGTGCCAGCAGCTTGGCGGCAGGGGGCGATTGGTATAATTCACCCCTCCACTTT.

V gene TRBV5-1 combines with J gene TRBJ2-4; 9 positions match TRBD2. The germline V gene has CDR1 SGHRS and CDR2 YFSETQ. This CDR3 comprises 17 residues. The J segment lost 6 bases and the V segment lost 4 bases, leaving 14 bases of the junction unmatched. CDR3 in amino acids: CASSPLGGRARSNIQYF. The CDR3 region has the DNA TGCGCCAGCAGCCCCCTCGGCGGGAGGGCCAGGTCAAACATTCAGTACTTC.

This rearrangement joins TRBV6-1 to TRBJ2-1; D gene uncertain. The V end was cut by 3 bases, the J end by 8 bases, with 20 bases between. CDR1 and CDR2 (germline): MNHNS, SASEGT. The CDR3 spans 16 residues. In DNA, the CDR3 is TGTGCCAGCAGTGATAAAGCTCGGGTAACGAGGTATGAGCAGTTCTTC. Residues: CASSDKARVTRYEQFF.

In DNA form, the CDR3 reads TGTGCCAGCACCCGGGACTGGAACACCGGGGAGCTGTTTTTT. Its protein product is CASTRDWNTGELFF. The V and J genes are TRBV6-5 and TRBJ2-2; D is perhaps TRBD2 (6 bases). Germline CDR1 reads MNHEY; CDR2 reads SVGAGI. The CDR3 consists of 14 residues. The V and J ends lost 7 bases and 1 base respectively, with 10 bases between them.

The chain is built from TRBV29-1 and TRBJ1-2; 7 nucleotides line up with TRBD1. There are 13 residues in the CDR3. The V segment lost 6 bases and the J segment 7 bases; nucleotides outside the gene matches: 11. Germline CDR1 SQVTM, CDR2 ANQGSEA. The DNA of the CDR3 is TGCAGCGTACCGACAGGGCCCGATGGTGGCTACACCTTC. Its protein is CSVPTGPDGGYTF. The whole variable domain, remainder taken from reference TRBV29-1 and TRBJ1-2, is SAVISQKPSRDICQRGTSLTIQCQVDSQVTMMFWYRQQPGQSLTLIATANQGSEATYESGFVIDKFPISRPNLTFSTLTVSNMSPEDSSIYLCSVPTGPDGGYTFGSGTRLTVV.